The 8 T cell receptor beta chains given below trace back to one sample, sequenced in a study of regulatory T cells in long-lasting Graves disease (dated by TCRdb to about 2021). Receptors were amplified or captured by multiplex PCR. TCRdb records Illumina HiSeq 4000 as the sequencer. iRepertoire HTBI primers and Arm-PCR amplification of CDR3 regions were used to construct TCR beta libraries. TCRdb's own reprocessing of the public reads used fastp at Q25 and MiXCR and kept productive beta chains. A single entry per CDR3 protein holds the most common genes and DNA from its merged rows. This sample comprises a few hundred thousand distinct CDR3 sequences, about 14% of them detected only once. Of the sample, around a sixth falls within the top ten clones. The time point label of this sample denotes: newly diagnosed GD, antithyroid drugs for less than 3 months. RNA was extracted from PBMCs in TRIzol for both TCR sequencing and RNA sequencing.

This same sample was also part of a study on T cells in Graves' hyperthyroidism and ophthalmopathy.

The input for sequencing was peripheral blood mononuclear cells (PBMCs), taken at new diagnosis, from a patient treated with antithyroid drugs. Receptor source: a woman in her forties or fifties with Graves disease. Donor details come from another sample of the same person, matched by shared clones.

This clonotype was counted at least ten times. The rearrangement links TRBV6-2 or TRBV6-3 to TRBJ2-3, with TRBD2 as a possible D gene (6 bases). V lost 5 bases and J lost 1, with 13 bases in between. There are 15 residues in the CDR3. CDR1 is MNHEY and CDR2 is SVGEGT in the germline V gene. CDR3 sequence reads: CASSEVGEGTDTQYF. In nucleotides, the CDR3 is TGTGCCAGCAGTGAAGTGGGGGAGGGCACAGATACGCAGTATTTT.

This clonotype has more than one count but fewer than ten. The gene calls are TRBV5-1 and TRBJ2-7, with TRBD1 identical over 8 bases. Losses at the gene ends were 0 bases for V and 5 bases for J; bases not matched to a gene: 4. The germline CDR1 and CDR2 sequences are SGHRS and YFSETQ. This CDR3 has 14 amino acids. In DNA form, the CDR3 reads TGCGCCAGCAGCTTGGGACAGGGGAACCACGAGCAGTACTTC. Protein: CASSLGQGNHEQYF.

In this sample, this clonotype turned up many times. The chain couples TRBV3-1 to TRBJ2-7, with 7 nucleotides matching TRBD2. The V gene end was trimmed by 4 bases and the J gene end by 3 bases; junction bases not matched to a gene: 9. Germline CDR1 LGHDT, CDR2 YNNKEL (reference sequence). The length of the CDR3 is 15 residues. CDR3 sequence reads: CASSLRTSLLYEQYF. The CDR3 nucleotides are TGTGCCAGCAGCCTTAGGACTAGTCTCCTCTACGAGCAGTACTTC.

Details on this clonotype: This clone may be a read error of a much larger clone one base away. V gene TRBV2 combines with J gene TRBJ1-2; D is ambiguous. Germline CDR1 reads SNHLY; CDR2 reads FYNNEI. This CDR3 has 13 amino acids. CDR3 in DNA: TGTGTCAGCAGTGTTCAGGAGGTCTATGGCTACACCTTC. It codes for CVSSVQEVYGYTF.

The chain combines TRBV19 with TRBJ2-3; 9 bases are shared with TRBD2. Trimming took 5 bases from V and 0 from J; bases not matched to a gene: 6. Germline CDR1 is LNHDA and CDR2 is SQIVND (reference sequence). This CDR3 is 16 amino acids long. For the CDR3, the DNA is TGTGCCAGTAGTCCCCGACTAGCGGCGAGCACAGATACGCAGTATTTT. Amino acid sequence: CASSPRLAASTDTQYF.

Only a few counts were recorded for this clonotype. The chain links TRBV28 to TRBJ2-6, with 13 bases matching TRBD2. The CDR3 is made up of 19 amino acids. The trim removed 8 bases at V and 1 base at J, leaving 11 bases unmatched. Germline loops: CDR1 MDHEN, CDR2 SYDVKM. The CDR3 spells CASEEGGLAGVSGANVLTF. In DNA form, the CDR3 reads TGTGCCAGCGAAGAGGGAGGACTAGCGGGAGTATCTGGGGCCAACGTCCTGACTTTC.

The chain combines TRBV24-1 with TRBJ2-3; D possibly corresponds to TRBD2 (5 bases). Trimming cost V 4 bases and J 1 base, with 17 bases left between them. This CDR3 contains 17 residues. Germline values: CDR1 KGHDR, CDR2 SFDVKD. The CDR3 DNA reads as TGTGCCACCAGTGACGACCACGGGGATATGGGCACAGATACGCAGTATTTT. It codes for CATSDDHGDMGTDTQYF.

On this clonotype: This may be a read error: a much more frequent sequence differs by one nucleotide. The rearrangement links TRBV5-1 to TRBJ2-5; TRBD1 aligns across 9 bases. The ends lost 4 bases at V and 1 base at J; junction bases unmatched: 5. The CDR3 is 15 residues long. CDR1 and CDR2 (germline): SGHRS, YFSETQ. CDR3 loop: CASSRDRACQETQYF. CDR3 DNA sequence: TGCGCCAGCAGCCGGGACAGGGCGTGCCAAGAGACCCAGTACTTC.